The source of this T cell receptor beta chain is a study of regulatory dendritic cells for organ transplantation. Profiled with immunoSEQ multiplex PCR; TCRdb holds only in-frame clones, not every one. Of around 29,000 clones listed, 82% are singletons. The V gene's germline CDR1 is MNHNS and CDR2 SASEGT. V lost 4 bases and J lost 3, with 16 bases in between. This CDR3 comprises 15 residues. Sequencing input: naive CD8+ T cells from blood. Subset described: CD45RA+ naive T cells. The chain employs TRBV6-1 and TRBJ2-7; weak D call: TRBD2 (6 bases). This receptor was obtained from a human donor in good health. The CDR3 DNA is TGTGCCAGCAGTGCGCTGGGACTGAGAAACTACGAGCAGTACTTC. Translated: CASSALGLRNYEQYF.